A single sample is the source of the 10 T cell receptor beta chains below, sequenced in a study of memory CD4+ T cells and cytomegalovirus serostatus. The protocol was immunoSEQ multiplex PCR, while the TCRdb copy is restricted to in-frame clones and leaves out a portion. There are about 59,000 clones in the sample; around 80% occur only once, and more than 1% lies in the top ten. Single viable CD3+CD4+CD8-CD45RO+ cells were sorted as the memory CD4+ T cells. The sample was memory CD4+ T cells from blood. These receptors all come from an adult in good health and CMV-seronegative.

The V gene is TRBV12-1, the J gene TRBJ1-3; whether TRBD1, the table's D call, matches the DNA was not checked. TRBV12-1 is assigned pseudogene status. CDR3 length: 14 residues. Here the CDR3 DNA reads TGTGCCAGCAATCCCTCAGGGTCTGGAAACACCATATATTTT. Encoded protein: CASNPSGSGNTIYF.

V gene TRBV20-1 combines with J gene TRBJ1-1; D remains ambiguous. V lost 4 bases to trimming and J lost 5 bases, with 8 bases between them. CDR1 is DFQATT and CDR2 is SNEGSKA in the germline V gene (reference sequence). The CDR3 consists of 11 residues. This CDR3 is CSATRGTEAFF. The CDR3 bases are TGCAGTGCTACTAGAGGGACTGAAGCTTTCTTT.

This clone turned up a few times. V gene TRBV5-1 combines with J gene TRBJ2-2; the D is unclear. The CDR3 consists of 13 residues. Trimming took 0 bases from V and 5 from J, leaving 5 bases between them. CDR1 SGHRS and CDR2 YFSETQ come from the germline V gene. CDR3 residues: CASSLAMTGELFF. As DNA, the CDR3 is TGCGCCAGCAGCTTGGCCATGACCGGGGAGCTGTTTTTT.

This clone was detected only a few times. The chain recombines TRBV27 with TRBJ1-5; D is undetermined. Trimming removed 2 bases at V and 4 bases at J, with 9 bases between. The CDR3 length is 14 residues. Per germline, CDR1 MNHEY and CDR2 SMNVEV (reference sequence). The CDR3 protein is CASSLRSVNQPQHF. The CDR3 nucleotides are TGTGCCAGCAGTTTACGCAGCGTGAATCAGCCCCAGCATTTT.

Notes on this clone: The junction and the germline gene differ at one end; a read error may be behind it. The CDR3 loop reads CATSREPLMTIYEQYF. CDR3 sequence (DNA): TGTGCCACCAGCCGAGAGCCCCTAATGACAATCTACGAGCAGTACTTC. The chain combines TRBV15 with TRBJ2-7; D is ambiguous. The CDR3 extends over 16 amino acids. CDR1 and CDR2 (germline): LNHNV, YYDKDF (reference sequence).

In its sample, this clone was seen once. V gene TRBV5-1 combines with J gene TRBJ2-3; no firm D call. The CDR3 loop spans 15 amino acids. V dropped 7 bases and J dropped 0 bases, with 15 bases sitting between them. Looked up from germline, CDR1 is SGHRS and CDR2 is YFSETQ. CDR3 sequence reads: CASGPKDTSTDTQYF. The CDR3 nucleotides read TGCGCCAGCGGACCCAAAGACACGAGCACAGATACGCAGTATTTT.

This chain joins TRBV27 and TRBJ1-2, with D maybe TRBD1 (6 bases). Germline-derived CDR1 and CDR2 are MNHEY and SMNVEV (reference sequence). The CDR3 runs 15 residues. Trimming shortened V by 5 bases and J by 5 bases, and 18 bases separated the two germline ends. CDR3 in amino acids: CASSPTGGTYYGYTF. The CDR3 DNA is TGTGCCAGCAGTCCTACGGGGGGGACATATTATGGCTACACCTTC.

The chain employs TRBV6-5 and TRBJ1-2; possibly TRBD1 for D (5 bases). This CDR3 region has 13 residues. From germline, CDR1 is MNHEY and CDR2 SVGAGI. Trimming removed 2 bases at V and 4 bases at J, with 8 bases between. In DNA, the CDR3 is TGTGCCAGCAGTTACGACAGTAGCTATGGCTACACCTTC. Its protein product is CASSYDSSYGYTF.

This rearrangement joins TRBV9 to TRBJ1-2; D not resolved. Trimming took 0 bases from V and 8 from J, leaving 8 bases between them. The length of the CDR3 is 12 residues. CDR1 and CDR2 (germline): SGDLS, YYNGEE. CDR3 DNA sequence: TGTGCCAGCAGCGTAGGCGGTGGCGGCTACACCTTC. Amino acid sequence: CASSVGGGGYTF.

This chain uses TRBV5-4 with TRBJ2-5, with 9 nucleotides matching TRBD1. This CDR3 is built from 16 residues. J lost 10 bases, V lost 3 bases, and 16 bases had no gene match. The V gene's germline CDR1 is SGHNT and CDR2 YYREEE (reference sequence). CDR3 in amino acids: CASSSDQNRDRVIQYF. The DNA of the CDR3 is TGTGCCAGCAGCTCCGACCAGAACAGGGACAGGGTGATCCAGTACTTC.